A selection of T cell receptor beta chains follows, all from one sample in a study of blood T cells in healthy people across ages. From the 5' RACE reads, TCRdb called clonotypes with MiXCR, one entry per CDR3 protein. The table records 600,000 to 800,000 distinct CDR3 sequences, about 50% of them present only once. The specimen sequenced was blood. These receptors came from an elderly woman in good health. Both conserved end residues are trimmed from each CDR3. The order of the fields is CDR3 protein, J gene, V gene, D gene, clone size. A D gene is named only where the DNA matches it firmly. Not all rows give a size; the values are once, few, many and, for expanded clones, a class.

cdr3_aa: ASSLGQGAAGYT
j_call: TRBJ1-2
v_call: TRBV6-6
d_call: TRBD1
clone_size: -

cdr3_aa: ASSRFGKNYGYT
j_call: TRBJ1-2
v_call: TRBV7-9
d_call: -
clone_size: -

cdr3_aa: SVGYPYEQY
j_call: TRBJ2-7
v_call: TRBV29-1
d_call: -
clone_size: -

cdr3_aa: ASSEGGSGYNEQF
j_call: TRBJ2-1
v_call: TRBV9
d_call: -
clone_size: many

cdr3_aa: ASSLGQYNNEQF
j_call: TRBJ2-1
v_call: TRBV5-1
d_call: -
clone_size: -

cdr3_aa: ASSLRGTGLSQPQH
j_call: TRBJ1-5
v_call: TRBV21-1
d_call: -
clone_size: -

cdr3_aa: ASRRQGISDTQY
j_call: TRBJ2-3
v_call: TRBV12-3/TRBV12-4
d_call: TRBD1
clone_size: many

cdr3_aa: ASSGRLAGGSYEQY
j_call: TRBJ2-7
v_call: TRBV7-2
d_call: TRBD2
clone_size: -

cdr3_aa: SVGSGLAKNIQY
j_call: TRBJ2-4
v_call: TRBV29-1
d_call: -
clone_size: many

cdr3_aa: ASSHPLAGDNEQF
j_call: TRBJ2-1
v_call: TRBV16
d_call: TRBD2
clone_size: once

cdr3_aa: SVGFASMGSQY
j_call: TRBJ2-5
v_call: TRBV29-1
d_call: -
clone_size: -

cdr3_aa: ASSLEGAGELF
j_call: TRBJ2-2
v_call: TRBV7-2
d_call: -
clone_size: many

cdr3_aa: ASKLDPGSNTGELF
j_call: TRBJ2-2
v_call: TRBV12-3/TRBV12-4
d_call: -
clone_size: few

cdr3_aa: SCGRDGYTEAF
j_call: TRBJ1-1
v_call: TRBV20-1
d_call: -
clone_size: -

cdr3_aa: SASEGETQY
j_call: TRBJ2-5
v_call: TRBV20-1
d_call: -
clone_size: once

cdr3_aa: ASSHPLGTNSNQPQH
j_call: TRBJ1-5
v_call: TRBV28
d_call: -
clone_size: -

cdr3_aa: ASSSTAVQQF
j_call: TRBJ2-1
v_call: TRBV13
d_call: -
clone_size: -

cdr3_aa: ASSPSGGEGTDTQY
j_call: TRBJ2-3
v_call: TRBV18
d_call: TRBD2
clone_size: -

cdr3_aa: AGSDQEGTEAF
j_call: TRBJ1-1
v_call: TRBV2
d_call: -
clone_size: -

cdr3_aa: ASSLALDTDTQY
j_call: TRBJ2-3
v_call: TRBV5-1
d_call: -
clone_size: few

cdr3_aa: ASSLVDGGSDEQY
j_call: -
v_call: TRBV7-2
d_call: -
clone_size: -

cdr3_aa: ASSRIADSYNEQF
j_call: TRBJ2-1
v_call: TRBV5-5
d_call: -
clone_size: -

cdr3_aa: SAKLGTSGGRAQY
j_call: TRBJ2-5
v_call: TRBV20-1
d_call: TRBD2
clone_size: few

cdr3_aa: ATSSRTVVEETQY
j_call: TRBJ2-5
v_call: TRBV15
d_call: -
clone_size: few

cdr3_aa: SVGGWGQGVSTDTQY
j_call: TRBJ2-3
v_call: TRBV29-1
d_call: TRBD1
clone_size: many